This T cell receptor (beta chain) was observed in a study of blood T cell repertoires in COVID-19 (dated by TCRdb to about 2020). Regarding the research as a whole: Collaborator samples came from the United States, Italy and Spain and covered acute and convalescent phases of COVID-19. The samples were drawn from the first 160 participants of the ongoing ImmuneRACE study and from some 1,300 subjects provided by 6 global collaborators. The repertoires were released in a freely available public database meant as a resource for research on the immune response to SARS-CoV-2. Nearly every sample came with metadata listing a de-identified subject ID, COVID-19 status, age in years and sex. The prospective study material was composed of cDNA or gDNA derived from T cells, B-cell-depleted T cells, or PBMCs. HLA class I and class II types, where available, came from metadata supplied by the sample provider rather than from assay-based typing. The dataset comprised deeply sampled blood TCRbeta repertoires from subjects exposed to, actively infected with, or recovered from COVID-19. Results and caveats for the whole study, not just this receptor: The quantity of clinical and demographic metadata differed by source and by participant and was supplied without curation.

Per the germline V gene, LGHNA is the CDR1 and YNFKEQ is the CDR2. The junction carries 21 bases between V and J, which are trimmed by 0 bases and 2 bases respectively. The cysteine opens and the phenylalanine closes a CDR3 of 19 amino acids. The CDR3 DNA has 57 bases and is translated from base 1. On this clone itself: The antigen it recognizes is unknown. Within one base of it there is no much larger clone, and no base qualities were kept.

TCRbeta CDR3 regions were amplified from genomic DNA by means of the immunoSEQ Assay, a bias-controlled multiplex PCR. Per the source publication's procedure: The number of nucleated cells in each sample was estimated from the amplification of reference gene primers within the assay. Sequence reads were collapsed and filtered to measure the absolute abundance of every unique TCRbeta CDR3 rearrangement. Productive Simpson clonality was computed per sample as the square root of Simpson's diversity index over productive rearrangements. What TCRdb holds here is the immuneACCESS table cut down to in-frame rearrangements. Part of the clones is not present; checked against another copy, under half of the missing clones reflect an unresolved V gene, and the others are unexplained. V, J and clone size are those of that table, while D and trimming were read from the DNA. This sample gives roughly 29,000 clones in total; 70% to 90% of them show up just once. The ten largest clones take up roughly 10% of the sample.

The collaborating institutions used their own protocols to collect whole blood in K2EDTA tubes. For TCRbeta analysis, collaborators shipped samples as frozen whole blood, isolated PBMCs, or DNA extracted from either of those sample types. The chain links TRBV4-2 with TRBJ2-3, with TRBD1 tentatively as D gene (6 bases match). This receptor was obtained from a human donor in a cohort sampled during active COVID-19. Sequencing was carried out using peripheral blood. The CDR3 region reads CASSQDPSNTGLLTDTQYF. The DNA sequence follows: TGTGCCAGCAGCCAAGATCCTTCCAATACAGGGCTACTCACAGATACGCAGTATTTT.